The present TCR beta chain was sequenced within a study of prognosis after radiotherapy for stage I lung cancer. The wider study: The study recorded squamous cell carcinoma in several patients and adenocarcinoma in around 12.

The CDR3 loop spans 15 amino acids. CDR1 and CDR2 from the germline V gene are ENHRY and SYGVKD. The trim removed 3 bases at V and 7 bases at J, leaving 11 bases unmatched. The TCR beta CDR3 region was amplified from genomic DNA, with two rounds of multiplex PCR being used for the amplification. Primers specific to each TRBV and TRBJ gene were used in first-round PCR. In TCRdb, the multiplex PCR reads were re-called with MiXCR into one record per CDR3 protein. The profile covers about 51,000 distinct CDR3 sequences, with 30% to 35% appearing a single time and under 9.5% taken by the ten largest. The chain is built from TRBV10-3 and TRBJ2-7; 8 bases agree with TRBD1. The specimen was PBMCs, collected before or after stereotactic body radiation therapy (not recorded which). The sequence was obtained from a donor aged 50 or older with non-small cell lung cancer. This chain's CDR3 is CAISERQGSLREQYF. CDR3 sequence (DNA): TGTGCCATCAGTGAAAGACAGGGGTCGTTGCGGGAGCAGTACTTC.